Described below is a single T cell receptor (beta chain) sequence and its context. The record originates from a study of blood T cell repertoires in COVID-19. In the study overall: Sources were T cells, B-cell-depleted T cells, or PBMCs; the material itself was cDNA or gDNA.

The authors' processing: Quantification of nucleated cells was approximated via reference gene primer amplification. Here immunoSEQ multiplex PCR was the method, and the copy in TCRdb shows in-frame clones only, minus some. D and trimming were read from the DNA, whereas the V and J calls and clone size are those reported in that table. The sample holds approximately 150,000 clones; about nine tenths are singletons and the top ten take approximately 2.4%. Unmatched junction bases numbered 1, after V lost 5 bases and J lost 1 base. In germline, CDR1 is SGHNT, CDR2 YENEEA. The CDR3 loop spans 13 amino acids.

The TCR comes from a human donor with COVID-19, enrolled during active disease. The donor label of this sample is uncertain. The sequenced sample consisted of peripheral blood. V gene TRBV11-3 combines with J gene TRBJ2-7; 8 bases fit TRBD1. The CDR3 DNA sequence: TGTGCCAGCAGCAGGGACAGGTCCTACGAGCAGTACTTC. The encoded protein is CASSRDRSYEQYF.